One and the same sample provided the 20 T cell receptor beta chains below, sequenced in a study of metastatic and nonmetastatic thyroid tumors. TCRdb reprocessed the PCR reads using MiXCR. The sample has thousands of clones, 25% to 30% seen once. None of the patients had undergone any treatment ahead of thyroid surgery. Sequencing used adjacent normal tissue. The receptors were gathered from a female donor with papillary thyroid cancer or a benign thyroid nodule (not recorded which). Some clones in this sample may be carry-over from other donors' samples.

This rearrangement joins TRBV3-1 to TRBJ1-4; a weak D match, TRBD1 (6 bases). Germline CDR1 is LGHDT and CDR2 is YNNKEL (reference sequence). Trimming left V 7 bases short and J 5 bases short, with 23 bases between. The CDR3 is 17 residues long. CDR3 DNA sequence: TGTGCCAGCATCAAATTGTCTGAGGACAGCCGCAATGAAAAACTGTTTTTT. Translating it yields CASIKLSEDSRNEKLFF. The complete variable domain, with remaining parts taken from reference TRBV3-1 and TRBJ1-4, reads DTAVSQTPKYLVTQMGNDKSIKCEQNLGHDTMYWYKQDSKKFLKIMFSYNNKELIINETVPNRFSPKSPDKAHLNLHINSLELGDSAVYFCASIKLSEDSRNEKLFFGSGTQLSVL.

By proportion, this clone is medium-sized. The CDR3 region is CSAERTSGASSYEQYF. The CDR3 DNA reads as TGCAGTGCTGAAAGGACTAGCGGGGCCAGCTCCTACGAGCAGTACTTC. The rearrangement joins TRBV20-1 to TRBJ2-7, with 12 positions matching TRBD2. Trimming took 5 bases from V and 0 from J; bases not matched to a gene: 8. In germline, CDR1 is DFQATT, CDR2 SNEGSKA (reference sequence). The CDR3 contains 16 residues.

The chain is built from TRBV6-1 and TRBJ2-7; a weak D match, TRBD2 (5 bases). The CDR3 contains 15 residues. V lost 2 bases, J lost 2 bases, and 13 bases lay in between. Germline lookup yields CDR1 MNHNS and CDR2 SASEGT. The CDR3 loop is CASSESRTSPYEQYF. In DNA form, the CDR3 reads TGTGCCAGCAGTGAATCTAGGACTTCACCCTACGAGCAGTACTTC.

This clone was counted ten times or more. This may stem from a read error, because a much larger clone lies one nucleotide away. Other DNA sequences of this sample code for an identical CDR3. The V and J genes are TRBV6-1 and TRBJ1-2; D gene uncertain. V lost 11 bases, J lost 3 bases, and 25 bases lay in between. This CDR3 comprises 16 residues. The V gene's germline CDR1 is MNHNS and CDR2 SASEGT. For the CDR3, the DNA is TGTGCCGGGGATCTGTTCGGTGCGGATGAATACTATGGCTACACCTTC. The encoded protein is CAGDLFGADEYYGYTF.

This sequence joins TRBV7-2 and TRBJ2-7, with D perhaps TRBD1 (6 bases). The V end was cut by 0 bases, the J end by 0 bases, with 12 bases between. Germline CDR1 and CDR2: SGHTA and FQGNSA. CDR3 length: 16 amino acids. This CDR3 reads CASSLATGTLSYEQYF. CDR3 coding DNA: TGTGCCAGCAGCTTAGCCACGGGGACACTCTCCTACGAGCAGTACTTC.

This clone was detected many times. A single base separates this from a much larger clone, so it may be a read error. The chain couples TRBV7-3 to TRBJ2-5; D possibly uses TRBD1 or TRBD2 (5 bases each). This CDR3 contains 17 residues. Germline values: CDR1 SGHTA, CDR2 FQGTGA. CDR3 DNA sequence: TGTGCCAGCAGCTCCCCCGTTACGTTGCTGGGGGAAGAGACCCAGCACTTC. This encodes CASSSPVTLLGEETQHF.

This chain connects TRBV20-1 to TRBJ1-2; D might be TRBD1 (6 bases). V dropped 6 bases and J dropped 6 bases, with 20 bases sitting between them. The CDR3 runs to 14 residues. The V gene's germline CDR1 is DFQATT and CDR2 SNEGSKA (reference sequence). The CDR3 DNA is TGCAGTGCCTTCCGGGGCCGGTGGGGGCATGGCTACACCTTC. This sequence encodes CSAFRGRWGHGYTF.

This clone was detected many times. A read error may be the cause here, since a much bigger clone is one base away. This sequence joins TRBV2 and TRBJ1-5; D uncertain. CDR3 length: 16 amino acids. Germline values: CDR1 SNHLY, CDR2 FYNNEI. CDR3 sequence reads: CAGSEFTGPSNQPQHF. The DNA of the CDR3 is TGTGCCGGCAGTGAATTTACGGGCCCGAGCAATCAGCCCCAGCATTTT. Full variable domain (remainder filled in from reference TRBV2 and TRBJ1-5): EPEVTQTPSHQVTQMGQEVILRCVPISNHLYFYWYRQILGQKVEFLVSFYNNEISEKSEIFDDQFSVERPDGSNFTLKIRSTKLEDSAMYFCAGSEFTGPSNQPQHFGDGTRLSIL.

This clone is labeled large. The CDR3 loop is CSAGQYEQYF. CDR3 DNA sequence: TGCAGTGCTGGACAATACGAGCAGTACTTC. The chain has TRBV20-1 and TRBJ2-7, with D possibly TRBD1 on 5 matching bases. CDR3 length equals 10 residues. Germline-derived CDR1 and CDR2 are DFQATT and SNEGSKA (reference sequence). Trimming left V 5 bases short and J 4 bases short, with 6 bases between.

The V call is TRBV18, the J call TRBJ1-1; D is undetermined. The V end lost 5 bases, the J end lost 1 base, and 8 bases lay between the germline ends. Looked up from germline, CDR1 is KGHSH and CDR2 is LQKENI. CDR3 length: 13 amino acids. CDR3 bases: TGTGCCAGCTCATCGCCTTGGAACACTGAAGCTTTCTTT. Its protein product is CASSSPWNTEAFF.

The gene calls are TRBV6-1 and TRBJ1-4; D remains unclear. This CDR3 has 13 residues. Per the germline V gene, CDR1 is MNHNS and CDR2 is SASEGT. V lost 7 bases and J 0 bases, leaving 6 bases between the germline ends. Here the CDR3 reads CASKQATNEKLFF. CDR3 in DNA: TGTGCCAGCAAGCAAGCAACTAATGAAAAACTGTTTTTT.

The chain links TRBV28 to TRBJ1-1, with a weak D call TRBD1 (5 bases). V dropped 4 bases and J dropped 4 bases, with 25 bases sitting between them. The CDR3 has 18 amino acids. The V gene's germline CDR1 is MDHEN and CDR2 SYDVKM. Here the CDR3 DNA reads TGTGCCAGCAGTTCCTGGAGGGAAGGGGTCATAATGGGCACTGAAGCTTTCTTT. Translation gives CASSSWREGVIMGTEAFF.

This clone was found once. The chain combines TRBV4-2 with TRBJ2-1, with D perhaps TRBD1 (5 bases). This CDR3 region has 14 residues. Germline V CDR1 and CDR2: LGHNA, YNFKEQ. Trimming left V 1 base short and J 16 bases short, with 20 bases between. In DNA form, the CDR3 reads TGTGCCAGCAGCCAAGGGGGTAGGGGCCATGATCATTTCTTC. Translation gives CASSQGGRGHDHFF.

This rearrangement joins TRBV6-6 to TRBJ2-1; 16 nucleotides line up with TRBD2. J lost 8 bases, V lost 2 bases, and 3 bases had no gene match. This CDR3 spans 16 amino acids. Germline V gene data show CDR1 as MNHNY and CDR2 as SVGAGI (reference sequence). CDR3 residues: CASSYGTSGGAYEQFF. CDR3 nucleotide sequence: TGTGCCAGCAGTTACGGGACTAGCGGGGGGGCTTATGAGCAGTTCTTC.

The chain recombines TRBV5-1 with TRBJ2-7; D may correspond to TRBD1 or TRBD2 (6 bases each). The CDR3 extends over 14 amino acids. With 0 bases removed from V and 3 bases from J, the gap between germline ends came to 10 bases. Looked up from germline, CDR1 is SGHRS and CDR2 is YFSETQ. The CDR3 region has the DNA TGCGCCAGCAGCTTGGGTGGGGGGCTCTACGAGCAGTACTTC. Translated, it gives CASSLGGGLYEQYF. Variable domain in full (rest from reference TRBV5-1 and TRBJ2-7): KAGVTQTPRYLIKTRGQQVTLSCSPISGHRSVSWYQQTPGQGLQFLFEYFSETQRNKGNFPGRFSGRQFSNSRSEMNVSTLELGDSALYLCASSLGGGLYEQYFGPGTRLTVT.

This clone has only a few counts. J is TRBJ2-2 and V is TRBV19, with D hard to call. CDR1 is LNHDA, CDR2 SQIVND, per germline (reference sequence). Trimming took off 2 bases at V and 7 bases at J, with 11 bases between the two ends. This CDR3 comprises 14 residues. The CDR3 nucleotides are TGTGCCAGTAGTATAAAGCCTTTCTACGGGGAGCTGTTTTTT. Protein sequence: CASSIKPFYGELFF.

The chain couples TRBV20-1 to TRBJ2-1; D call uncertain. CDR3 length equals 12 residues. The V end was cut by 0 bases, the J end by 5 bases, with 5 bases between. Germline V gene data show CDR1 as DFQATT and CDR2 as SNEGSKA (reference sequence). The CDR3 region has the DNA TGCAGTGCTAGAGACACAAACAATGAGCAGTTCTTC. Translation: CSARDTNNEQFF.

This clone was seen a few times. The rearrangement joins TRBV27 to TRBJ2-2; 10 nucleotides line up with TRBD2. The V gene end was trimmed by 2 bases and the J gene end by 6 bases; junction bases not matched to a gene: 6. This CDR3 is 16 amino acids long. Germline CDR1 reads MNHEY; CDR2 reads SMNVEV (reference sequence). This CDR3 reads CASSLSEREGAGELFF. CDR3 DNA sequence: TGTGCCAGCAGTTTAAGCGAGCGGGAGGGCGCCGGGGAGCTGTTTTTT.

The rearrangement joins TRBV7-8 to TRBJ2-7, with 14 bases aligning to TRBD2. The germline CDR1 and CDR2 sequences are SGHVS and FQNEAQ. The CDR3 length is 15 residues. V lost 0 bases to trimming and J lost 7 bases; unmatched junction nucleotides: 2. This CDR3 reads CASSLAWTSGGEQYF. The CDR3 DNA follows: TGTGCCAGCAGCTTAGCGTGGACTAGCGGGGGGGAGCAGTACTTC.

The chain links TRBV11-3 to TRBJ2-7; D gene ambiguous. V was clipped by 5 bases and J by 3 bases, with 5 bases between them. This CDR3 has 11 amino acids. CDR1 and CDR2 from the germline V gene are SGHNT and YENEEA. The DNA for the CDR3 is TGTGCCAGCAGCCCCAGCTACGAGCAGTACTTC. Translated: CASSPSYEQYF.